This T cell receptor beta chain was obtained from a study of cytomegalovirus exposure and HLA in healthy donors. This CDR3 has 16 amino acids. Trimming removed 4 bases from V and 6 bases from J; junction bases left unmatched: 11. Germline CDR1 is SGHNT and CDR2 is YYREEE (reference sequence). With 60 Vbeta and 13 Jbeta primers, the PCR was carried out. This table comes from immunoSEQ multiplex PCR, and its TCRdb copy is limited to in-frame clones, with some not included. The sample lists some 150,000 clones, over 65% occurring once. The source material was PBMCs. The genes are TRBV5-4 and TRBJ2-1; 9 bases are shared with TRBD2. The clonotype originates from a man in his forties in good health and CMV-seronegative. The CDR3 region is CASSPRTAGGTNEQFF. DNA for the CDR3: TGTGCCAGCAGCCCCCGAACCGCGGGGGGGACCAATGAGCAGTTCTTC.